This passage covers 2 T cell receptor beta chains from one sample sequenced in a study of T cells in Graves' hyperthyroidism and ophthalmopathy. The TCR beta CDR3 regions underwent amplification using RNA transcripts as the source. The HTBI primer set drove a first-round RT-PCR of the TCR CDR3. Using its own MiXCR run on the multiplex PCR reads, TCRdb lists one record per CDR3 protein. The data show roughly 330,000 distinct CDR3 sequences, 16% seen once. The sample consisted of blood. These receptors were collected from a man between 25 and 39 years old with Graves' hyperthyroidism.

Ten or more counts support this clonotype. V gene TRBV2 combines with J gene TRBJ1-4; possibly TRBD1 for D (6 bases). Germline-derived CDR1 and CDR2 are SNHLY and FYNNEI. CDR3 length equals 14 residues. Trimming pared 4 bases from V and 8 bases from J, leaving 14 bases between. The CDR3 bases are TGTGCCAGCAGTGTCGAGAAACAGGGAGAAAAACTGTTTTTT. As protein: CASSVEKQGEKLFF.

This clonotype was detected many times. The chain is built from TRBV2 and TRBJ2-1; D is possibly TRBD2 (6 bases). Per germline, CDR1 SNHLY and CDR2 FYNNEI. V was clipped by 11 bases and J by 8 bases, with 19 bases between them. The CDR3 extends over 13 amino acids. The CDR3 protein is CAGRDSAGDEQFF. CDR3 in DNA: TGTGCCGGAAGGGACTCGGCTGGCGATGAGCAGTTCTTC.